The rows below give T cell receptor beta chains drawn from one sample of a study of blood T cell repertoires in COVID-19. Method: immunoSEQ multiplex PCR; TCRdb's copy keeps in-frame clones and lacks some. In the table there are about 130,000 clones, around 80% of which are singletons. The sequencing sample was made of peripheral blood. These receptors were collected from a woman aged 55-70 years with acute or convalescent COVID-19. The CDR3 runs from the conserved cysteine through the conserved F or W. A D gene is named only where the DNA matches it firmly. Clone size is stated in some rows and not others, as once, few, many or a class when expanded.

d_gene | j_gene | abundance | v_gene | CDR3aa
TRBD2 | TRBJ2-3 | once | TRBV2 | CASSFSSGGQISPYF
. | TRBJ1-5 | . | TRBV27 | CASSPVSNQPQHF
. | TRBJ2-2 | . | TRBV23-1 | CASSQWGQGPGELFF
TRBD1 | TRBJ1-1 | few | TRBV15 | CATSRSSRDRVATEAFF
. | TRBJ1-2 | once | TRBV6-5 | CASRRDYGYTF
. | TRBJ1-2 | . | TRBV5-1 | CASSVFESWGYTF
. | TRBJ1-4 | . | TRBV25-1 | CASKSINEKLFF
. | TRBJ1-2 | . | TRBV7-9 | CASSLPWGGRGYTF
. | TRBJ1-5 | . | TRBV30 | CAWSHRANQPQHF
TRBD1 | TRBJ2-1 | . | TRBV10-1 | CASSAGQGIGEQFF
TRBD1 | TRBJ1-5 | . | TRBV19 | CASSTNRAVWGQGNQPQHF
. | TRBJ1-2 | . | TRBV6-5 | CASTPGHKIYGYTF
. | TRBJ1-2 | . | TRBV6-1 | CASSERGFGYTF
TRBD1 | TRBJ1-1 | . | TRBV7-9 | CASSIGGQGYTEAFF
. | TRBJ1-1 | . | TRBV9 | CASSVDMGNTEAFF
. | TRBJ2-3 | . | TRBV6-4 | CASSDSLGATDTQYF
. | TRBJ1-3 | few | TRBV4-1 | CASSHLSQGPAGNTIYF
TRBD2 | TRBJ2-1 | . | TRBV18 | CASSTGLAGGYEQFF
. | TRBJ2-7 | . | TRBV2 | CASMGQYRPSYEQYF
TRBD1 | TRBJ1-1 | . | TRBV5-1 | CASSTGQVGETEAFF
TRBD1 | TRBJ1-1 | . | TRBV30 | CAWRYRGGSTEAFF
TRBD1 | TRBJ1-2 | . | TRBV5-1 | CASRQLDRVDGYTF
. | TRBJ1-1 | . | TRBV7-9 | CASSLDAVNTEAFF
. | TRBJ1-1 | . | TRBV7-8 | CASSLGGGLMNTEAFF
. | TRBJ1-5 | . | TRBV12-3/TRBV12-4 | CASSLLDQPQHF
TRBD2 | TRBJ2-3 | once | TRBV4-1 | CASSPPGTSGGPGTDTQYF
TRBD1 | TRBJ2-2 | . | TRBV7-8 | CASSRSQGQKALGLNTGELFF
. | TRBJ1-3 | few | TRBV5-1 | CASSLLSSGNTIYF
. | TRBJ1-6 | . | TRBV27 | CASRERAHLNSPLHF
. | TRBJ1-5 | few | TRBV27 | CASAAPGGQPQHF
TRBD2 | TRBJ2-2 | . | TRBV5-4 | CASSLLGGTGELFF
. | TRBJ1-2 | . | TRBV7-2 | CASSGQGVFGYTF
TRBD1 | TRBJ2-7 | . | TRBV30 | CAWSRGTVYEQYF
. | TRBJ1-5 | . | TRBV6-5 | CASSNRDTNQPQHF
. | TRBJ1-1 | . | TRBV13 | CASTLGANTEAFF
. | TRBJ2-5 | few | TRBV5-1 | CASSLLPGQETQYF
. | TRBJ1-1 | . | TRBV9 | CASSVAQGSTEAFF
TRBD1 | TRBJ2-5 | . | TRBV5-1 | CASSLRGVGQGQETQYF
TRBD1 | TRBJ1-1 | . | TRBV6-5 | CASRGQGARTEAFF
. | TRBJ1-4 | . | TRBV5-1 | CASSPNARDKLEKLFF
. | TRBJ1-6 | once | TRBV30 | CAWASGDNSPLHF
TRBD1 | TRBJ2-7 | . | TRBV6-2/TRBV6-3 | CASSRTGGEPHEQYF
. | TRBJ1-2 | . | TRBV29-1 | CSAILDSKYGYTF
. | TRBJ1-1 | . | TRBV5-5 | CASSFQTVMNTEAFF
TRBD1 | TRBJ2-5 | . | TRBV7-2 | CASRQGIETQYF
. | TRBJ1-2 | once | TRBV2 | CASSEALFDNTF
. | TRBJ1-2 | . | TRBV30 | CAHRPTVQYGYTF
. | TRBJ1-1 | . | TRBV5-4 | CASDRDSNTEAFF
TRBD1 | TRBJ1-2 | . | TRBV3-1/TRBV3-2 | CASSQDRAGGHGYTF
. | TRBJ2-3 | . | TRBV12-3/TRBV12-4 | CASSRSADTQYF
TRBD2 | TRBJ2-2 | . | TRBV5-1 | CASSSLAGGQTGELFF
. | TRBJ1-4 | . | TRBV5-6 | CASSLGPSTGSGEKLFF
TRBD1 | TRBJ1-1 | . | TRBV12-3/TRBV12-4 | CASSSDRDEAFF
TRBD1 | TRBJ1-1 | . | TRBV19 | CASRTGGTEAFF
. | TRBJ1-1 | . | TRBV4-2 | CASRGTIGRGTEAFF
. | TRBJ1-2 | . | TRBV6-5 | CASSSHRPGQNGYTF
. | TRBJ2-3 | . | TRBV5-1 | CASSLEGLADTQYF
. | TRBJ1-5 | . | TRBV4-2 | CASSQDRGNEPQHF
TRBD1 | TRBJ1-2 | . | TRBV2 | CASSGTGGAYNYGYTF